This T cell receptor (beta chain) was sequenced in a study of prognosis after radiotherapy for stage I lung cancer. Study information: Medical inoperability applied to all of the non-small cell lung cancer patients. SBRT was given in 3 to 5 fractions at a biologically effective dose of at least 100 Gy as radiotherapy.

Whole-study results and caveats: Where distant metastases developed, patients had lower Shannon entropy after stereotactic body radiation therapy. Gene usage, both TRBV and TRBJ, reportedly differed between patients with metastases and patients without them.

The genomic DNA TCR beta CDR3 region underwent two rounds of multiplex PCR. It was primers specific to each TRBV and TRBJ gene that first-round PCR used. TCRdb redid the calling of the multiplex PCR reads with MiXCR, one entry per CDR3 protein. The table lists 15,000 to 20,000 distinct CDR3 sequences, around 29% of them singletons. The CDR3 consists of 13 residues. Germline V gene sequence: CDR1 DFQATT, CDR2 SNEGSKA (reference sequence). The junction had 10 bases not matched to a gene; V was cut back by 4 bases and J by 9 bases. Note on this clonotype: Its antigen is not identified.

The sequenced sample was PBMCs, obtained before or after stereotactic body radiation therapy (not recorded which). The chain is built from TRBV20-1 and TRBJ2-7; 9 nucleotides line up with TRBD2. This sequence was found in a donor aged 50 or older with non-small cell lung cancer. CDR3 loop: CSAKGREGIVQYF. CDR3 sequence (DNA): TGCAGTGCTAAAGGGCGGGAGGGCATTGTGCAGTACTTC.